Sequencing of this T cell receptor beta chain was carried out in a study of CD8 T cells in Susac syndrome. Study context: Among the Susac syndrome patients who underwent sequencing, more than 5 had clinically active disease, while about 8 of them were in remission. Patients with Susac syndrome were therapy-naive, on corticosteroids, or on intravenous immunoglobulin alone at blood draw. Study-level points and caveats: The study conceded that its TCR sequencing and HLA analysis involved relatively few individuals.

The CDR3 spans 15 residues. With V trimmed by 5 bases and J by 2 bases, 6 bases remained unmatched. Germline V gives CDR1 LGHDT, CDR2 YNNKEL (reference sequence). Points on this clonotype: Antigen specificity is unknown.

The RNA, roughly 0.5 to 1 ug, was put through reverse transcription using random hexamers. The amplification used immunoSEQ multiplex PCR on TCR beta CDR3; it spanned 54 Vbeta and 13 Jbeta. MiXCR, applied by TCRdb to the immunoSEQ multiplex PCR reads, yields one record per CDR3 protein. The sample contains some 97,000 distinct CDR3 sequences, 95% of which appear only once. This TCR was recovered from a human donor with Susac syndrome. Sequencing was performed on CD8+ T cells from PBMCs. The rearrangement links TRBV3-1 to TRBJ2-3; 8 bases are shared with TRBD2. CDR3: CASSSRGAHTDTQYF. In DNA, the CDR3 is TGTGCCAGCAGCTCGCGGGGGGCGCACACAGATACGCAGTATTTT.